Sequencing of this TCR beta chain was carried out in a study of T cell repertoires in cytomegalovirus infection. Study-level background: Evidence of both CMV infection and a matching HLA type came from public TCR beta signatures.

Study conclusions and caveats: In two of eight donors, the top clonotype was HLA-C-restricted CMV-specific. The cumulative frequency of public TCR beta families identified carriers of CMV plus the relevant HLA.

Each CDR3 protein is one row after TCRdb ran MiXCR on the reads. The sample has 100,000 to 150,000 distinct CDR3 sequences, 8.8% seen once; the top ten hold 10%. This clonotype was observed at least ten times. Its antigen is undetermined. This CDR3 comprises 15 residues. Unmatched junction bases numbered 9, after V lost 7 bases and J lost 1 base. This sequence was found in a human donor in good health (CMV status not recorded). Some clones in this sample may be carry-over from other donors' samples. V usage is TRBV12-3 or TRBV12-4 and J usage is TRBJ1-1; TRBD1 aligns across 7 bases. Material: PBMCs. The CDR3 sequence is CASTTSGQANTEAFF. The CDR3 DNA is TGTGCCAGCACCACTTCCGGACAGGCGAACACTGAAGCTTTCTTT.